This record concerns one T cell receptor beta chain sequence. Its specificity is not known. One end of the junction does not line up with germline, which may come from a read error. These data come from a study of cytomegalovirus exposure and HLA in healthy donors. Findings and caveats of the study: Most CMV-associated TCR beta chains were later found to appear HLA-restricted. The CMV antigen specificity of a few CMV-associated chains was confirmed through in vitro analysis. It was likely that a cluster of highly shared sequence variants was a sequencing artifact. Being indistinguishable, some V segments were excluded, TRBV6-2 and TRBV6-3 among them.

The PCR ran on 60 Vbeta and 13 Jbeta primers. Profiling relied on immunoSEQ multiplex PCR, and the TCRdb table lists in-frame clones only, not all of them. The repertoire holds over 75,000 clones, around 60% seen once, with roughly 2.5% in the top ten. Germline-derived CDR1 and CDR2 are SSHAT and FNYEAQ (reference sequence). The CDR3 consists of 15 residues. The V call is TRBV7-7, the J call TRBJ2-7; 7 bases are a match to TRBD2. The receptor was derived from a human donor in good health. Input material: PBMCs. This CDR3 is CASSPGGGRSYEQYF. The CDR3 bases are TGTGCTAGCAGCCCCGGCGGGGGACGCTCCTACGAGCAGTACTTC.